The clone carrying this TCR beta chain was counted ten times or more. No antigen is known for it. The beta constant-region primer was an equimolar mix of two oligonucleotides covering TRBC1 and TRBC2. Nested alpha and beta constant-region primers with the SP2 primer drove four PCR rounds on ligated cDNA. Via MiXCR, TCRdb re-called the UMI-ligation and nested PCR reads, giving one row per CDR3 protein. The table shows tens of thousands of distinct CDR3 sequences, with 9% occurring only once. These data originate in a study of naive and memory T cell subsets. Study-wide points: Each distinct alpha or beta sequence counts as one clonotype. From naive to CM, EM and EMRA, diversity decreased and Gini increased. A few larger clonotypes appeared in naive repertoires, especially CD8, possibly memory cells re-expressing CD45RA.

Cells stained for CD3, CD4, CD8, CD45RA, CD27 and viability were sorted into four CD45RA/CD27 subsets. Sequences were obtained from naive CD8+ T cells from blood. This receptor was identified in a human donor in good health.

CDR3 region: CASKVGQGGEQYF. Here the CDR3 DNA reads TGCGCCAGCAAGGTGGGACAGGGAGGTGAGCAGTACTTC. V is TRBV5-1 and J is TRBJ2-7, with TRBD1 identical over 9 bases. The V gene's germline CDR1 is SGHRS and CDR2 YFSETQ. There are 13 residues in the CDR3. The J segment lost 7 bases and the V segment lost 6 bases, leaving 8 bases of the junction unmatched.